Below, 12 T cell receptor beta chains from the same sample are listed, as sequenced in a study of cytomegalovirus exposure and HLA in healthy donors (dated by TCRdb to about 2017). The library was obtained by the immunoSEQ multiplex PCR assay. For the multiplex PCR, a mixture combining 60 forward primers for TCR Vbeta segments and 13 reverse primers for TCR Jbeta segments was used. The clones in this table, taken by TCRdb from immuneACCESS, are in-frame only. Not every clone is retained; where verified, under half of the shortfall comes from an unresolved V gene, and the cause of the rest is unknown. Recorded for this sample are approximately 100,000 clones; about 70% of them occurred a single time. The top ten constitute roughly 2.6% of the sample. Material for sequencing was PBMCs. The source is a man aged 45-65 years in good health and CMV-seropositive.

The chain carries TRBV6-6 and TRBJ1-2, with D perhaps TRBD1 (5 bases). V dropped 2 bases and J dropped 9 bases, with 10 bases sitting between them. CDR3 size: 12 residues. From germline, CDR1 is MNHNY and CDR2 SVGAGI (reference sequence). CDR3 in amino acids: CASSYLRESYTF. As DNA, the CDR3 is TGTGCCAGCAGTTACCTCAGGGAAAGCTACACCTTC.

V and J are TRBV6-1 and TRBJ1-1; the match to TRBD1 covers 8 bases. The germline V gene has CDR1 MNHNS and CDR2 SASEGT. This CDR3 has 15 amino acids. V dropped 5 bases and J dropped 4; count of bases not matched to a gene: 9. The CDR3 sequence: CASSSQGARGTEAFF. The CDR3 DNA reads TGTGCCAGCAGTAGCCAGGGGGCGCGAGGCACTGAAGCTTTCTTT.

CDR3 nucleotides: TGCGCCAGCAGCCAAGATCCCCTAGCAGTATCCTACGAGCAGTACTTC. This translates into CASSQDPLAVSYEQYF. V gene TRBV4-1 combines with J gene TRBJ2-7; D possibly corresponds to TRBD2 (5 bases). The CDR3 runs 16 residues. Per the germline V gene, CDR1 is MGHRA and CDR2 is YSYEKL. The germline V and J ends were trimmed by 0 bases and 1 base, with 13 bases remaining between them.

The V gene is TRBV2, the J gene TRBJ1-2; 9 bases are a match to TRBD1. Germline lookup yields CDR1 SNHLY and CDR2 FYNNEI. The length of the CDR3 is 14 residues. V shed 5 bases and J 3 bases; nucleotides not matched to a gene: 4. This chain's CDR3 is CASSLQGADYGYTF. As DNA, the CDR3 is TGTGCCAGCAGTTTACAGGGGGCAGACTATGGCTACACCTTC. Using reference TRBV2 and TRBJ1-2 for the parts outside the CDR3, the full variable domain is EPEVTQTPSHQVTQMGQEVILRCVPISNHLYFYWYRQILGQKVEFLVSFYNNEISEKSEIFDDQFSVERPDGSNFTLKIRSTKLEDSAMYFCASSLQGADYGYTFGSGTRLTVV.

The chain uses TRBV5-1 and TRBJ2-3, with D perhaps matching TRBD1 (5 bases). The CDR3 runs 14 residues. V was shortened by 2 bases and J by 6 bases, with 13 bases between the two germline ends. Germline V lookup: CDR1 SGHRS, CDR2 YFSETQ. The CDR3 DNA follows: TGCGCCAGCAGCTTAGGGGCCGCATCGGATACGCAGTATTTT. Translated, it gives CASSLGAASDTQYF.

This sequence joins TRBV10-3 and TRBJ1-4; TRBD1 matches 8 bases. The V and J ends lost 4 bases and 16 bases, in that order; junction bases with no gene match: 23. The germline CDR1 and CDR2 sequences are ENHRY and SYGVKD. The CDR3 extends over 17 amino acids. The CDR3 bases are TGTGCCATCAGTGGTACAGGGGGGGGGCCTCGAGGCTTATTAGCGTTTTTT. Encoded protein: CAISGTGGGPRGLLAFF.

The chain has TRBV5-1 and TRBJ2-7; 10 positions agree with TRBD2. The germline V gene has CDR1 SGHRS and CDR2 YFSETQ. The CDR3 is 18 amino acids. The trim removed 0 bases at V and 0 bases at J, leaving 9 bases unmatched. DNA for the CDR3: TGCGCCAGCAGCTTGGCTCCACCTAGCGGGGGAAGCTCCTACGAGCAGTACTTC. This gives the protein CASSLAPPSGGSSYEQYF.

The rearrangement joins TRBV7-3 to TRBJ1-3; D ambiguous. V was cut by 5 bases and J by 4 bases, with 9 bases left in between. The germline V gene has CDR1 SGHTA and CDR2 FQGTGA. The CDR3 consists of 13 residues. CDR3 amino acids: CASSLAEGNTIYF. CDR3 DNA: TGTGCCAGCAGCCTGGCGGAGGGAAACACCATATATTTT.

In nucleotides, the CDR3 is TGTGCCAGTAGTCCCTGGACAGGCATTGATCAGCCCCAGCATTTT. Protein: CASSPWTGIDQPQHF. The chain couples TRBV19 to TRBJ1-5; TRBD1 matches 7 bases. The CDR3 has 15 residues. Per germline, CDR1 LNHDA and CDR2 SQIVND (reference sequence). V was pared by 5 bases and J by 5 bases, with 9 bases of the junction left unmatched. Full variable domain (rest looked up from reference TRBV19 and TRBJ1-5): DGGITQSPKYLFRKEGQNVTLSCEQNLNHDAMYWYRQDPGQGLRLIYYSQIVNDFQKGDIAEGYSVSREKKESFPLTVTSAQKNPTAFYLCASSPWTGIDQPQHFGDGTRLSIL.

This clone has just a few counts. J is TRBJ1-1 and V is TRBV5-6, with TRBD1 identical over 9 bases. Per the germline V gene, CDR1 is SGHDT and CDR2 is YYEEEE. The CDR3 length is 16 residues. Trimming cost V 0 bases and J 6 bases; bases outside gene matches: 9. The CDR3 region is CASSLAGQGPLAEAFF. The CDR3 nucleotides are TGTGCCAGCAGCTTGGCAGGACAGGGGCCATTGGCTGAAGCTTTCTTT.

The chain uses TRBV9 and TRBJ1-1, with D possibly being TRBD1 (6 bases). CDR1 is SGDLS, CDR2 YYNGEE, per germline. The V end was cut by 0 bases, the J end by 3 bases, with 12 bases between. The CDR3 consists of 15 residues. CDR3 amino acids: CASSVDQGSYTEAFF. CDR3 sequence (DNA): TGTGCCAGCAGCGTAGACCAGGGGTCCTACACTGAAGCTTTCTTT. The entire variable domain, with the rest obtained from reference TRBV9 and TRBJ1-1, is as follows: DSGVTQTPKHLITATGQRVTLRCSPRSGDLSVYWYQQSLDQGLQFLIQYYNGEERAKGNILERFSAQQFPDLHSELNLSSLELGDSALYFCASSVDQGSYTEAFFGQGTRLTVV.

The chain employs TRBV15 and TRBJ2-2; unclear D gene. The CDR3 runs to 17 residues. V was pared by 0 bases and J by 1 base, with 12 bases between. The V gene's germline CDR1 is LNHNV and CDR2 YYDKDF (reference sequence). CDR3 residues: CATSRDSQWQNTGELFF. Here the CDR3 DNA reads TGTGCCACCAGCAGAGATAGCCAGTGGCAGAACACCGGGGAGCTGTTTTTT.